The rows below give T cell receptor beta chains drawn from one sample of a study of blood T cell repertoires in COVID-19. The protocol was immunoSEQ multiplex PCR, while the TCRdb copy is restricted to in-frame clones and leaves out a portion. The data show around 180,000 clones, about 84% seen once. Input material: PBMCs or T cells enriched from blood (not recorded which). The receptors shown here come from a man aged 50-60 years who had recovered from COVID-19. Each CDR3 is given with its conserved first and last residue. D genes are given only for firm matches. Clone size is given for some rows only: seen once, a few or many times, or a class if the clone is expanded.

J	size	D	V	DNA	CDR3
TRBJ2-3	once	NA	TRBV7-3	TGTGCCAGCAGCTCGAACAGGGATGATACGCAGTATTTT	CASSSNRDDTQYF
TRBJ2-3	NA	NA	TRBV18	TGTGCCAGCTCCCCCGTGCCGGGGAAGGCAGATACGCAGTATTTT	CASSPVPGKADTQYF
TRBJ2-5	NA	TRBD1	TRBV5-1	TGCGCCAGCAGCCCAGGAGGACAGGGGGTGAAGACCCAGTACTTC	CASSPGGQGVKTQYF
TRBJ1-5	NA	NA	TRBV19	TGTGCCAGTAGTAAGGAACAGGCGAGCAATCAGCCCCAGCATTTT	CASSKEQASNQPQHF
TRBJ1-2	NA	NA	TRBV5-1	TGCGCCAGCACCTCTTCGCAACCAGGGGTTTCCTATGGCTACACCTTC	CASTSSQPGVSYGYTF
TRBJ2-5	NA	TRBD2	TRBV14	TGTGCCAGCAGCCAAGAACAGCGGGGGGAGACCCAGTACTTC	CASSQEQRGETQYF
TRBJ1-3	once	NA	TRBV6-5	TGTGCCAGCAGTTACTCGGAGTCCTCTGGAAACACCATATATTTT	CASSYSESSGNTIYF
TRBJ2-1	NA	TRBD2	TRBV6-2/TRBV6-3	TGTGCCAGCAGCCTGGTAGCGGGGGGGGTCTTCAATGAGCAGTTCTTC	CASSLVAGGVFNEQFF
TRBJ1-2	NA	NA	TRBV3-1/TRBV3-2	TGTGCCAGCAGCCAAGATTTTATTGGTTCGGGCTATGGCTACACCTTC	CASSQDFIGSGYGYTF
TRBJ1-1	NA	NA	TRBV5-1	TGCGCCAGCAGCTTGGAAGTTGGGGGGGTTGAAGCTTTCTTT	CASSLEVGGVEAFF
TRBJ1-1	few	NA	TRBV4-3	TGCGCCAGCAGCCAATCGACAGAGAACACTGAAGCTTTCTTT	CASSQSTENTEAFF
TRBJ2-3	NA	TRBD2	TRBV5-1	TGCGCCAGCAGCCCGGGACTAGCCGCAGATACGCAGTATTTT	CASSPGLAADTQYF
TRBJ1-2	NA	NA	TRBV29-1	TGCAGCGTTGTTGAGGGAATCTACACCTTC	CSVVEGIYTF
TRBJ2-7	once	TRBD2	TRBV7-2	TGTGCCAGCAGCTTAGCGGGGACTAGCGGCCCTGACGAGCAGTACTTC	CASSLAGTSGPDEQYF
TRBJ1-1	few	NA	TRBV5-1	TGCGCCAGCAGCTTGGACAGCATGAACACTGAAGCTTTCTTT	CASSLDSMNTEAFF
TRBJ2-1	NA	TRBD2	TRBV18	TGTGCCAGCTCACCTACTAGCGGGGGAACCTACAATGAGCAGTTCTTC	CASSPTSGGTYNEQFF